The 11 T cell receptor beta chains given below trace back to one sample, sequenced in a study of PD-L1 blockade in urothelial cancer. The time point: pretreatment peripheral blood. Libraries were prepared by immunoSEQ multiplex PCR; TCRdb keeps only in-frame clonotypes and omits some of them. The table has 35,000 to 50,000 clones, 65% to 85% seen once. Sequencing was performed on PBMCs, taken around atezolizumab (anti-PD-L1) treatment. These receptors were obtained from a man in his fifties or sixties with urothelial cancer.

The chain recombines TRBV19 with TRBJ1-3, with 7 bases matching TRBD1. Germline V gene data show CDR1 as LNHDA and CDR2 as SQIVND (reference sequence). V gave up 7 bases and J gave up 2 bases; unmatched junction bases: 8. The CDR3 contains 15 residues. The CDR3 coding sequence is TGTGCCAGTATGACGGACAGGAGGCCTGGAAACACCATATATTTT. Protein: CASMTDRRPGNTIYF.

This sequence joins TRBV28 and TRBJ2-5, with a possible D match to TRBD2 (5 bases). The CDR3 has 13 amino acids. Trimming removed 5 bases from V and 5 bases from J, with 12 bases in between. Germline lookup yields CDR1 MDHEN and CDR2 SYDVKM. CDR3 loop: CASSRGSDETQYF. The CDR3 DNA reads TGTGCCAGCAGTCGTGGGAGCGACGAGACCCAGTACTTC.

The chain recombines TRBV11-3 with TRBJ2-7; 9 positions agree with TRBD1. The CDR3 is 14 residues long. With V trimmed by 2 bases and J by 6 bases, 5 bases remained unmatched. CDR1 and CDR2 from the germline V gene are SGHNT and YENEEA. CDR3 sequence: CASSLPGQGSEQYF. CDR3 sequence (DNA): TGTGCCAGCAGCTTACCTGGACAGGGGTCCGAGCAGTACTTC. The variable domain in full, with the rest retrieved from reference TRBV11-3 and TRBJ2-7, is EAGVVQSPRYKIIEKKQPVAFWCNPISGHNTLYWYLQNLGQGPELLIRYENEEAVDDSQLPKDRFSAERLKGVDSTLKIQPAELGDSAVYLCASSLPGQGSEQYFGPGTRLTVT.

This chain uses TRBV13 with TRBJ2-2, with 8 bases identical to TRBD1. Germline values: CDR1 PRHDT, CDR2 FYEKMQ (reference sequence). The CDR3 sequence is 15 residues long. The J segment lost 4 bases and the V segment lost 6 bases, leaving 7 bases of the junction unmatched. The CDR3 DNA reads as TGTGCCAGCAGTTCGGACAGGGCGAGCACCGGGGAGCTGTTTTTT. Residues: CASSSDRASTGELFF.

The chain couples TRBV19 to TRBJ2-5, with 8 bases fitting TRBD2. This CDR3 has 17 residues. CDR1 is LNHDA and CDR2 is SQIVND in the germline V gene (reference sequence). V was pared by 4 bases and J by 2 bases, with 12 bases of the junction left unmatched. CDR3 sequence (DNA): TGTGCCAGTAGTAAATGGCTACCAGCGGGAGAACAAGAGACCCAGTACTTC. This translates into CASSKWLPAGEQETQYF.

This clone has just one count. The gene calls are TRBV6-5 and TRBJ2-6, with TRBD2 matching 7 bases. J lost 4 bases, V lost 2 bases, and 5 bases had no gene match. The V gene's germline CDR1 is MNHEY and CDR2 SVGAGI. This CDR3 has 16 residues. CDR3 protein: CASSYSGITGANVLTF. The DNA of the CDR3 is TGTGCCAGCAGTTACAGCGGGATCACCGGGGCCAACGTCCTGACTTTC.

In DNA form, the CDR3 reads TGCAGCGTTTCCTCTACTAGCGCCCCGGGAGATACGCAGTATTTT. It specifies CSVSSTSAPGDTQYF. V gene TRBV29-1 combines with J gene TRBJ2-3, with TRBD2 matching over 7 bases. From germline, CDR1 is SQVTM and CDR2 ANQGSEA. Unmatched junction bases numbered 13, after V lost 5 bases and J lost 5 bases. This CDR3 spans 15 amino acids.

The chain has TRBV4-1 and TRBJ1-1; tentatively, D is TRBD1 (5 bases). V was cut by 1 base and J by 3 bases, with 12 bases left in between. This CDR3 has 15 amino acids. Germline lookup yields CDR1 MGHRA and CDR2 YSYEKL. CDR3 amino acids: CASSQVGGEDTEAFF. The CDR3 bases are TGCGCCAGCAGCCAAGTTGGGGGGGAGGACACTGAAGCTTTCTTT.

The chain is built from TRBV28 and TRBJ1-1; weak D call: TRBD1 (5 bases). Trimming removed 8 bases from V and 0 bases from J, with 10 bases in between. CDR3 length: 13 residues. Germline CDR1 and CDR2: MDHEN and SYDVKM. CDR3 protein: CASLGQLNTEAFF. CDR3 DNA sequence: TGTGCCAGCCTGGGGCAGCTGAACACTGAAGCTTTCTTT.

The chain is built from TRBV6-5 and TRBJ2-7; D is undetermined. The CDR3 spans 12 residues. In germline, CDR1 is MNHEY, CDR2 SVGAGI. V was trimmed by 10 bases and J by 6 bases, leaving 16 bases between them. Here the CDR3 reads CATWVLTGEQYF. CDR3 nucleotides: TGTGCCACTTGGGTCCTTACGGGCGAGCAGTACTTC.

The chain carries TRBV2 and TRBJ2-3; 8 nucleotides align to TRBD1. The germline gives CDR1 SNHLY, CDR2 FYNNEI. V lost 3 bases to trimming and J lost 5 bases; unmatched junction nucleotides: 1. This CDR3 comprises 13 residues. Here the CDR3 reads CASSEDREDTQYF. CDR3 in DNA: TGTGCCAGCAGTGAGGACAGGGAAGATACGCAGTATTTT.